The clone carrying this T cell receptor (beta chain) was seen many times. Antigen specificity is unknown. Trimming took off 5 bases at V and 4 bases at J, with 10 bases between the two ends. The CDR3 extends over 13 amino acids. CDR1 is KGHDR, CDR2 SFDVKD, per germline. This sample was taken from a study of T cells in Graves' hyperthyroidism and ophthalmopathy. Patients were excluded for uncontrolled infection, other autoimmune disease, pregnancy or lactation. Thyroid ultrasound, orbital computed tomography, clinical symptoms, and serum thyroxine and TRAb underpinned diagnoses. Points from the study as a whole: Ophthalmopathy prediction by the model preceded onset by a median about 6 months.

Using RNA transcripts as the source, TCR beta CDR3 regions were amplified. HTBI primers were used for first-round RT-PCR of the TCR CDR3. TCRdb recomputed calls from the multiplex PCR reads with MiXCR, one row per CDR3 protein. Found here are hundreds of thousands of distinct CDR3 sequences, approximately 15% of them singletons; the top ten hold under 7%. Sequenced: blood. The source of this sequence is a woman in her 30s with Graves' hyperthyroidism that later progressed to Graves' ophthalmopathy. The V and J genes are TRBV24-1 and TRBJ1-1; D gene ambiguous. The CDR3 spells CATSGLTSTEAFF. CDR3 in DNA: TGTGCCACCAGTGGTCTGACCAGCACTGAAGCTTTCTTT.